This TCR beta chain was found in a study of control samples from healthy donors and cancer patients (dated by TCRdb to 2020 to 2021). Library method: the immunoSEQ multiplex PCR assay. Entries here come from immuneACCESS through TCRdb and include only in-frame sequences with V and J called. Some clones fail to appear in such tables; in the studies checked, an unresolved V gene covers under half of the shortfall, and the cause of the remainder is unknown. The sample yields over 200,000 clones; around 79% were counted once. 10% to 15% of the sample belongs to the ten largest clones. In regard to this clone: Its binding antigen is unknown. Nothing much larger sits one base from this clone, and base qualities are not available.

Reading from cysteine to phenylalanine, the CDR3 counts 13 amino acids. CDR3 DNA only is kept here, 39 bases in frame from base 1. CDR1 and CDR2, looked up from the germline V gene, are SNHLY and FYNNEI. V gives up 7 bases and J gives up 6 bases, and the segment between their germline ends measures 10 bases. This TCR was sampled from a woman aged 55-70 years with lung cancer. Sequencing was done on a sample of PBMCs. This chain is built from TRBV2 and TRBJ1-6; no D gene call is confident. The sequence in DNA is TGTGCCAGCATCATCACTCCTAATTCACCCCTCCACTTT. This sequence encodes CASIITPNSPLHF.